Listed here are 5 T cell receptor beta chains from one sample, sequenced in a study of T cell responses to AZD1222 COVID-19 vaccine. Sequencing used immunoSEQ multiplex PCR; TCRdb keeps in-frame clones, though not all of them. The sample contains over 120,000 clones, just under 95% of which appear only once. Sample: peripheral blood, taken on day 0 of AZD1222 vaccination. All receptors derive from an adult in good health.

The rearrangement uses TRBV13 and TRBJ1-1; a possible D gene is TRBD1 (5 bases). Trimming left V 3 bases short and J 5 bases short, with 7 bases between. Germline-derived CDR1 and CDR2 are PRHDT and FYEKMQ (reference sequence). This CDR3 contains 12 residues. CDR3 region: CASSFQGTEAFF. CDR3 coding DNA: TGTGCCAGCAGCTTTCAGGGAACTGAAGCTTTCTTT.

This chain joins TRBV19 and TRBJ2-1; 9 positions agree with TRBD2. The ends lost 4 bases at V and 6 bases at J; junction bases unmatched: 13. The V gene's germline CDR1 is LNHDA and CDR2 SQIVND (reference sequence). The CDR3 totals 17 residues. CDR3 sequence: CASSTLGRREGRNEQFF. CDR3 sequence (DNA): TGTGCCAGTAGTACCCTAGGGAGGCGGGAGGGTCGCAATGAGCAGTTCTTC.

This clone appeared once. In nucleotides, the CDR3 is TGTGCCAGCAGTTACGCCGACACGGGTGGAAACACCATATATTTT. It translates to CASSYADTGGNTIYF. The chain uses TRBV6-5 and TRBJ1-3; the D is unclear. V was trimmed by 2 bases and J by 3 bases, leaving 11 bases between them. CDR3 size: 15 residues. Germline V gene data show CDR1 as MNHEY and CDR2 as SVGAGI.

The J gene is TRBJ1-1, the V gene TRBV27; D is possibly TRBD1 (5 bases). Between the trimmed V and J ends, which lost 7 bases and 1 base, there was a span of 10 bases. CDR1 is MNHEY and CDR2 is SMNVEV in the germline V gene (reference sequence). The CDR3 runs to 13 residues. This CDR3 is CASTPRENTEAFF. The CDR3 nucleotides read TGTGCCAGCACACCCAGGGAGAACACTGAAGCTTTCTTT.

This chain connects TRBV5-5 to TRBJ2-7; D is undetermined. Germline CDR1 reads SGHKS; CDR2 reads YYEKEE (reference sequence). The CDR3 loop spans 16 amino acids. Trimming took 0 bases from V and 5 from J, leaving 18 bases between them. CDR3 residues: CASSLEVISIDDEQYF. The CDR3 DNA sequence: TGTGCCAGCAGCTTGGAAGTGATTAGTATTGATGACGAGCAGTACTTC.